This TCR beta chain came from a study of shared clonotypes between healthy human individuals. The overall study: CD8 memory received one plate per donor, CD8 naive two, CD4 memory three and CD4 naive three. Study findings and constraints: Incomplete sequencing of sorted subsets was indicated by rarefaction despite large depth.

The CDR3 contains 15 residues. The germline CDR1 and CDR2 sequences are MNHEY and SMNVEV (reference sequence). V shed 6 bases and J shed 2 bases, with 11 bases lying between them. Comment on this clone: What it binds is not known.

Original processing notes: There were no quality scores in the junction-only immunoSEQ sequences, so filtering differed. Here immunoSEQ multiplex PCR was the method, and the copy in TCRdb shows in-frame clones only, minus some. The V and J calls and clone size are taken from that table; D and trimming were inferred from the DNA. The profile covers nearly 2 million clones, with approximately 94% appearing a single time and 1.2% taken by the ten largest. Naivety among CD8 cells was defined by CD45RO negativity and positive CCR7 selection, thereby excluding terminally differentiated effector memory CD45RA+ cells.

V and J are TRBV27 and TRBJ2-6; tentative D call: TRBD1 (6 bases). Sequencing used naive CD8+ T cells sorted from blood. This TCR was recovered from a man aged 18 to 30 in good health. CDR3 bases: TGTGCCAGCAGGCGGACAGCAGCTGGGGCCAACGTCCTGACTTTC. It codes for CASRRTAAGANVLTF.